The entry that follows covers one T cell receptor (beta chain) sequence. A much larger clone differs from this one at a single base, so this may be a read error. This record comes from a study of Graves' ophthalmopathy and Graves' hyperthyroidism. The CDR3 is made up of 13 amino acids. Looked up from germline, CDR1 is SNHLY and CDR2 is FYNNEI. In donors with ophthalmopathy, activity was moderate-to-severe, with CAS ≥3, NOSPECS ≥4 and duration under 3 months. Uncontrolled infections, other autoimmune diseases, pregnancy or lactation barred patients from enrollment. The authors diagnosed from clinical symptoms, serum thyroxine, TRAb, thyroid ultrasound and orbital computed tomography. RNA transcripts were the template, and TCR beta CDR3 regions were amplified from them. Scientists carried out first-round RT-PCR using HTBI primers and then a second-round multiplex PCR. TCRdb called the multiplex PCR reads again in MiXCR, with one record for every CDR3 protein. The repertoire includes about 740,000 distinct CDR3 sequences, 35% to 50% of them detected once, and 44% sits in the top ten.

The sequenced sample consisted of peripheral blood. This TCR was sampled from an adult man with Graves' ophthalmopathy. The chain recombines TRBV2 with TRBJ2-7; D call uncertain. The CDR3 DNA follows: TGTGCCAGCAGTGAAGCGCTTAGAGGAGAGCGGTACTTC. It yields the protein CASSEALRGERYF.